The 24 T cell receptor beta chains in this list originate from one sample, sequenced in a study of OX40 agonist ivuxolimab in advanced cancers. Sequenced by immunoSEQ multiplex PCR; TCRdb stores in-frame clones only, minus some. Among some 130,000 clones, 90% were seen once, and the ten largest hold roughly 1.1%. The sequences come from CD4+ or CD8+ T cells sorted from blood, collected in a trial of the OX40 agonist ivuxolimab. The receptors originated from an adult with an advanced solid tumor such as melanoma, head and neck, liver or kidney cancer.

The genes are TRBV6-4 and TRBJ1-2; weak D call: TRBD1 (5 bases). This CDR3 comprises 15 residues. Germline CDR1 MRHNA, CDR2 SNTAGT. The ends were cut back, 0 bases at V and 4 bases at J, with 12 bases in the middle. CDR3 in amino acids: CASSDSGQGTYGYTF. DNA for the CDR3: TGTGCCAGCAGTGACTCAGGGCAGGGTACCTATGGCTACACCTTC.

The V gene is TRBV28, the J gene TRBJ2-1; 12 bases fit TRBD2. In germline, CDR1 is MDHEN, CDR2 SYDVKM. The CDR3 runs 13 residues. The ends lost 7 bases at V and 14 bases at J; junction bases unmatched: 9. The CDR3 sequence is CASTQGLAGGEFF. In DNA, the CDR3 is TGTGCCAGCACCCAGGGGCTAGCGGGGGGGGAGTTCTTC.

The gene calls are TRBV7-8 and TRBJ1-1, with TRBD1 identical over 7 bases. The CDR3 is 13 residues long. V dropped 2 bases and J dropped 7; count of bases not matched to a gene: 4. Germline-derived CDR1 and CDR2 are SGHVS and FQNEAQ. The CDR3 DNA reads as TGTGCCAGCAGCTTACGACAGGGCGGTGAAGCTTTCTTT. The encoded protein is CASSLRQGGEAFF.

Only one count was recorded for this clone. This chain's CDR3 is CASSPSGTGNEKLFF. The CDR3 DNA follows: TGTGCCAGCTCACCATCCGGGACAGGGAATGAAAAACTGTTTTTT. The chain uses TRBV18 and TRBJ1-4; 9 positions agree with TRBD1. Trimming removed 2 bases from V and 5 bases from J; junction bases left unmatched: 3. Germline V CDR1 and CDR2: KGHSH, LQKENI. This CDR3 comprises 15 residues.

The J gene is TRBJ2-1, the V gene TRBV15; 10 positions match TRBD2. Germline V lookup: CDR1 LNHNV, CDR2 YYDKDF (reference sequence). The CDR3 has 17 residues. V was pared by 3 bases and J by 4 bases, with 9 bases of the junction left unmatched. The CDR3 DNA reads TGTGCCACCAGCAGGGGCGTAGCGGGAGGCCCATACAATGAGCAGTTCTTC. Translation: CATSRGVAGGPYNEQFF. Full variable domain (remainder filled in from reference TRBV15 and TRBJ2-1): DAMVIQNPRYQVTQFGKPVTLSCSQTLNHNVMYWYQQKSSQAPKLLFHYYDKDFNNEADTPDNFQSRRPNTSFCFLDIRSPGLGDTAMYLCATSRGVAGGPYNEQFFGPGTRLTVL.

The CDR3 region has the DNA TGCGCCAGCAGCCAAGAAAGGAGCAGGGGGAACGGCTACACCTTC. Translation: CASSQERSRGNGYTF. The chain has TRBV4-3 and TRBJ1-2, with TRBD1 matching 7 bases. This CDR3 has 15 residues. V dropped 0 bases and J dropped 8; count of bases not matched to a gene: 9. Germline CDR1 is LGHNA and CDR2 is YSLEER.

V is TRBV6-5 and J is TRBJ1-2; D possibly corresponds to TRBD1 (6 bases). From germline, CDR1 is MNHEY and CDR2 SVGAGI. The germline V and J ends were trimmed by 5 bases and 8 bases, with 18 bases remaining between them. The CDR3 has 14 amino acids. CDR3 DNA sequence: TGTGCCAGCAGTCCCAACGGGGGCGAGTACGGCTACACCTTC. It encodes CASSPNGGEYGYTF.

This clone was counted a single time. This chain connects TRBV27 to TRBJ2-2; D is unresolved. Looked up from germline, CDR1 is MNHEY and CDR2 is SMNVEV (reference sequence). The CDR3 totals 13 residues. The V gene lost 6 bases and the J gene lost 5 bases, with 10 bases spanning the gap. CDR3 sequence: CASRWGWTGELFF. The CDR3 DNA reads TGTGCCAGCAGGTGGGGTTGGACCGGGGAGCTGTTTTTT.

The V call is TRBV28, the J call TRBJ1-1; 7 bases match TRBD1. The germline V gene has CDR1 MDHEN and CDR2 SYDVKM. After removal of 7 bases from V and 0 bases from J, the junction contained 8 bases not matched to a gene. The CDR3 spans 15 residues. The CDR3 region has the DNA TGTGCCAGCAATATATTAACAGGGGTGAACACTGAAGCTTTCTTT. The encoded protein is CASNILTGVNTEAFF.

This chain joins TRBV6-5 and TRBJ2-2, with D unclear. Germline V gives CDR1 MNHEY, CDR2 SVGAGI. This CDR3 has 15 amino acids. The V end was cut by 2 bases, the J end by 7 bases, with 14 bases between. As DNA, the CDR3 is TGTGCCAGCAGTTACCCCCCCCTTCCATACGGGGAGCTGTTTTTT. Encoded protein: CASSYPPLPYGELFF.

The chain combines TRBV5-6 with TRBJ2-1; 12 nucleotides match TRBD2. The germline gives CDR1 SGHDT, CDR2 YYEEEE. CDR3 size: 15 residues. Trimming cost V 2 bases and J 7 bases; bases outside gene matches: 4. The CDR3 DNA is TGTGCCAGCAGCTTCGGACTAGCGGGGAAGAATGAGCAGTTCTTC. Encoded protein: CASSFGLAGKNEQFF.

This chain connects TRBV5-8 to TRBJ2-1; tentatively, D is TRBD2 (6 bases). Germline assignment: CDR1 SGHTS and CDR2 YDEGEE. V lost 4 bases, J lost 12 bases, and 26 bases lay in between. The CDR3 length is 16 residues. The CDR3 is CASSVVDGRDHVRQFF. CDR3 DNA sequence: TGTGCCAGCAGCGTAGTCGACGGGCGGGACCACGTTCGGCAGTTCTTC.

The CDR3 protein is CASSPTLVGQGIYEQYF. In DNA form, the CDR3 reads TGTGCCAGCAGCCCGACGTTAGTGGGACAGGGGATTTACGAGCAGTACTTC. The genes are TRBV5-6 and TRBJ2-7; TRBD1 matches at 10 bases. The germline CDR1 and CDR2 sequences are SGHDT and YYEEEE. There are 17 residues in the CDR3. J lost 4 bases, V lost 4 bases, and 14 bases had no gene match.

In its sample, this clone was seen once. The V call is TRBV5-1, the J call TRBJ1-4; D gene unclear. Germline V gives CDR1 SGHRS, CDR2 YFSETQ. The CDR3 spans 16 residues. V lost 0 bases and J lost 1, with 10 bases in between. The CDR3 DNA follows: TGCGCCAGCAGCTTGGGGACCGCGGGAACTAATGAAAAACTGTTTTTT. Translation gives CASSLGTAGTNEKLFF.

The chain is built from TRBV28 and TRBJ2-7; possibly TRBD1 for D (5 bases). Trimming shortened V by 3 bases and J by 4 bases, and 13 bases separated the two germline ends. Germline assignment: CDR1 MDHEN and CDR2 SYDVKM. This CDR3 spans 14 amino acids. CDR3 sequence: CASSFRAGLYEQYF. CDR3 nucleotides: TGTGCCAGCAGTTTTCGGGCAGGGTTGTACGAGCAGTACTTC.

This sequence joins TRBV6-1 and TRBJ1-5, with 8 bases aligning to TRBD1. From germline, CDR1 is MNHNS and CDR2 SASEGT. The CDR3 runs to 15 residues. With 5 bases clipped from V and 0 bases from J, the junction kept 3 bases outside the gene matches. The CDR3 protein is CASSWGQVSNQPQHF. In DNA form, the CDR3 reads TGTGCCAGCAGTTGGGGACAGGTTAGCAATCAGCCCCAGCATTTT.

The genes are TRBV28 and TRBJ1-6; 8 bases are shared with TRBD1. The CDR3 loop spans 15 amino acids. V lost 3 bases and J lost 9; bases outside the gene matches: 7. Germline CDR1 and CDR2: MDHEN and SYDVKM. In DNA, the CDR3 is TGTGCCAGCAGTTTTATCGACCAGGGGGCTTCACCCCTCCACTTT. It codes for CASSFIDQGASPLHF.

The chain uses TRBV7-3 and TRBJ1-2; no definite D call. Looked up from germline, CDR1 is SGHTA and CDR2 is FQGTGA. The V end was cut by 5 bases, the J end by 2 bases, with 12 bases between. This CDR3 comprises 14 residues. The CDR3 here is CASSPSGHNYGYTF. The DNA of the CDR3 is TGTGCCAGCAGCCCGAGCGGCCACAACTATGGCTACACCTTC.

This sequence joins TRBV27 and TRBJ1-5; D call uncertain. CDR3 size: 19 residues. Trimming left V 5 bases short and J 1 base short, with 24 bases between. The germline gives CDR1 MNHEY, CDR2 SMNVEV (reference sequence). The CDR3 spells CASSRVTTSDTVSNQPQHF. The CDR3 DNA reads as TGTGCCAGCAGTAGGGTAACTACGAGCGATACGGTCAGCAATCAGCCCCAGCATTTT.

V gene TRBV18 combines with J gene TRBJ1-5, with TRBD1 matching 8 bases. There are 16 residues in the CDR3. V was clipped by 6 bases and J by 6 bases; unmatched bases: 13. The germline CDR1 and CDR2 sequences are KGHSH and LQKENI. The CDR3 DNA follows: TGTGCCAGCTCCCCTAGCCGGGCAGGGGGCGGTCAGCCCCAGCATTTT. Its translation: CASSPSRAGGGQPQHF.

The chain recombines TRBV6-1 with TRBJ2-3; D is unclear. Germline assignment: CDR1 MNHNS and CDR2 SASEGT. The CDR3 is 16 amino acids. Trimming took off 1 base at V and 4 bases at J, with 15 bases between the two ends. The CDR3 sequence is CASSEGFLREADTQYF. DNA of the CDR3: TGTGCCAGCAGTGAAGGGTTCCTCCGAGAGGCAGATACGCAGTATTTT.

The chain couples TRBV11-3 to TRBJ1-1, with D maybe TRBD1 (6 bases). The V end was cut by 7 bases, the J end by 3 bases, with 15 bases between. The CDR3 extends over 14 amino acids. Germline values: CDR1 SGHNT, CDR2 YENEEA. The CDR3 spells CASMRDRTDTEAFF. The CDR3 nucleotides are TGTGCCAGCATGAGAGACAGGACTGACACTGAAGCTTTCTTT.

This clone showed up just a few times. The V gene is TRBV5-6, the J gene TRBJ2-7, with TRBD1 matching over 10 bases. The trim removed 4 bases at V and 9 bases at J, leaving 13 bases unmatched. Germline CDR1 is SGHDT and CDR2 is YYEEEE. The CDR3 spans 15 residues. This CDR3 reads CASSVTGQGTIRQYF. The CDR3 DNA reads TGTGCCAGCAGCGTAACGGGACAGGGGACAATCCGGCAGTACTTC.

The chain is built from TRBV19 and TRBJ2-4, with D unresolved. The germline V gene encodes CDR1 LNHDA and CDR2 SQIVND (reference sequence). The V and J ends lost 1 base and 1 base respectively, with 8 bases between them. This CDR3 is built from 15 residues. The CDR3 reads CASSIANGAKNIQYF. In nucleotides, the CDR3 is TGTGCCAGTAGTATAGCAAACGGGGCCAAAAACATTCAGTACTTC.